Below are 29 T cell receptor beta chains sequenced from a single sample in a study of early stage breast cancer tumors. Measured with immunoSEQ multiplex PCR; TCRdb has only the in-frame clones, and not every one. Of approximately 48,000 clones in the sample, around 90% were seen once. The specimen sequenced was blood. The receptors were gathered from a person aged 65 to 85 with breast cancer.

The CDR3 DNA follows: TGTGCCAGCAGTTCCGCTGGGACAGGGGAGGACGAGCAGTACTTC. Its translation is CASSSAGTGEDEQYF. The chain links TRBV28 to TRBJ2-7, with TRBD1 matching over 10 bases. Germline V gene data show CDR1 as MDHEN and CDR2 as SYDVKM. The trim removed 4 bases at V and 5 bases at J, leaving 8 bases unmatched. The CDR3 covers 15 residues.

This sequence joins TRBV7-2 and TRBJ2-5, with TRBD2 matching over 7 bases. This CDR3 contains 14 residues. Trimming took 2 bases from V and 5 from J; bases not matched to a gene: 5. The germline gives CDR1 SGHTA, CDR2 FQGNSA. For the CDR3, the DNA is TGTGCCAGCAGCTTAAGACTAGCTGGCGAGACCCAGTACTTC. Encoded protein: CASSLRLAGETQYF.

The chain carries TRBV19 and TRBJ2-1; 10 bases match TRBD2. Per the germline V gene, CDR1 is LNHDA and CDR2 is SQIVND (reference sequence). This CDR3 has 16 amino acids. The V and J ends lost 2 bases and 5 bases, in that order; junction bases with no gene match: 6. In nucleotides, the CDR3 is TGTGCCAGTAGTATACGCCGACTAGCGGGTAACAATGAGCAGTTCTTC. Protein product: CASSIRRLAGNNEQFF.

V usage is TRBV7-3 and J usage is TRBJ2-1; TRBD2 agrees at 8 bases. The CDR3 contains 16 residues. Germline V CDR1 and CDR2: SGHTA, FQGTGA. J gave up 6 bases and V 2 bases, and 9 bases lay outside the gene matches. The CDR3 protein is CASSLLAGTPGNEQFF. The DNA of the CDR3 is TGTGCCAGCAGCTTACTAGCGGGTACCCCCGGCAATGAGCAGTTCTTC.

Here the CDR3 reads CASSLEQGLIGTGNTIYF. Written as DNA, the CDR3 is TGTGCCAGCAGCTTAGAACAGGGGCTGATTGGCACTGGAAACACCATATATTTT. J is TRBJ1-3 and V is TRBV7-6; 7 bases fit TRBD1. The junction had 11 bases not matched to a gene; V was cut back by 1 base and J by 2 bases. This CDR3 has 18 amino acids. CDR1 SGHVS and CDR2 FNYEAQ come from the germline V gene.

The rearrangement uses TRBV5-6 and TRBJ2-7; 10 bases are a match to TRBD2. The J segment lost 2 bases and the V segment lost 5 bases, leaving 4 bases of the junction unmatched. This CDR3 spans 14 amino acids. CDR1 and CDR2 from the germline V gene are SGHDT and YYEEEE. The CDR3 is CASSSSGGAYEQYF. The CDR3 bases are TGTGCCAGCAGTTCCAGCGGGGGGGCCTACGAGCAGTACTTC. The full variable domain, completed using reference TRBV5-6 and TRBJ2-7, is DAGVTQSPTHLIKTRGQQVTLRCSPKSGHDTVSWYQQALGQGPQFIFQYYEEEERQRGNFPDRFSGHQFPNYSSELNVNALLLGDSALYLCASSSSGGAYEQYFGPGTRLTVT.

This sequence joins TRBV10-3 and TRBJ2-7; TRBD2 matches 7 bases. V shed 8 bases and J 4 bases; nucleotides not matched to a gene: 8. CDR1 and CDR2 from the germline V gene are ENHRY and SYGVKD. This CDR3 comprises 13 residues. The chain's CDR3 is CAIRGLEDYEQYF. Written as DNA, the CDR3 is TGTGCCATCCGCGGACTAGAAGATTACGAGCAGTACTTC.

The rearrangement uses TRBV6-5 and TRBJ2-5; D unresolved. V lost 5 bases and J lost 5, with 9 bases in between. Germline values: CDR1 MNHEY, CDR2 SVGAGI. There are 12 residues in the CDR3. The CDR3 region has the DNA TGTGCCAGCAGTGTAGATCGGGAGACCCAGTACTTC. This codes for CASSVDRETQYF.

This clone appeared a single time. V gene TRBV11-1 combines with J gene TRBJ2-6; TRBD2 is a possible D gene (5 bases). The germline gives CDR1 SGHAT, CDR2 FQDESV (reference sequence). The CDR3 is 18 residues long. V was clipped by 7 bases and J by 0 bases, with 19 bases between them. DNA of the CDR3: TGTGCCAGCACCCCCCCGGTCGGGAAATCCTCTGGGGCCAACGTCCTGACTTTC. Protein: CASTPPVGKSSGANVLTF.

The V gene is TRBV5-1, the J gene TRBJ2-1, with a weak D call TRBD1 (6 bases). The CDR3 has 16 residues. V was pared by 4 bases and J by 1 base, with 15 bases between. From germline, CDR1 is SGHRS and CDR2 YFSETQ. CDR3 bases: TGCGCCAGCAGCCCCTACAGGGCTCAGTCCTACAATGAGCAGTTCTTC. Translating gives CASSPYRAQSYNEQFF.

The chain recombines TRBV18 with TRBJ2-5; 8 bases align to TRBD2. Germline loops: CDR1 KGHSH, CDR2 LQKENI. With 3 bases clipped from V and 1 base from J, the junction kept 4 bases outside the gene matches. The CDR3 consists of 15 residues. DNA of the CDR3: TGTGCCAGCTCACCCATAGCGGGGATCCAAGAGACCCAGTACTTC. Translation gives CASSPIAGIQETQYF.

The rearrangement links TRBV2 to TRBJ2-3, with unresolved D. Germline lookup yields CDR1 SNHLY and CDR2 FYNNEI. The CDR3 runs to 12 residues. Trimming stripped 6 bases from V and 8 bases from J, with 12 bases between. The CDR3 reads CASSPEDPTQYF. DNA of the CDR3: TGTGCCAGCAGCCCCGAGGATCCTACGCAGTATTTT. The full variable domain, rest sourced from reference TRBV2 and TRBJ2-3, is EPEVTQTPSHQVTQMGQEVILRCVPISNHLYFYWYRQILGQKVEFLVSFYNNEISEKSEIFDDQFSVERPDGSNFTLKIRSTKLEDSAMYFCASSPEDPTQYFGPGTRLTVL.

This clone has a handful of counts. The chain links TRBV14 to TRBJ2-7, with D hard to call. V was pared by 0 bases and J by 2 bases, with 17 bases between. Germline-derived CDR1 and CDR2 are SGHDN and FVKESK. The CDR3 consists of 17 residues. CDR3 in amino acids: CASSQDLSPGYPYEQYF. CDR3 bases: TGTGCCAGCAGCCAAGATCTTAGTCCAGGCTACCCCTACGAGCAGTACTTC.

The V call is TRBV9, the J call TRBJ2-5; possible D gene TRBD2, 5 bases. The CDR3 is 13 residues long. V lost 3 bases and J 5 bases, leaving 11 bases between the germline ends. The V gene's germline CDR1 is SGDLS and CDR2 YYNGEE. CDR3 loop: CASSGGIVETQYF. CDR3 DNA: TGTGCCAGCAGCGGAGGGATTGTGGAGACCCAGTACTTC.

This chain joins TRBV18 and TRBJ2-3; D is undetermined. CDR1 is KGHSH, CDR2 LQKENI, per germline. The CDR3 has 11 residues. Trimming left V 3 bases short and J 5 bases short, with 3 bases between. The CDR3: CASSPQDTQYF. The CDR3 DNA sequence: TGTGCCAGCTCACCCCAAGATACGCAGTATTTT.

The CDR3 DNA follows: TGTGCCTGGGGAATGGGGGGAAATCAGCCCCAGCATTTT. Its protein is CAWGMGGNQPQHF. This chain joins TRBV30 and TRBJ1-5; tentative D call: TRBD1 (5 bases). Trimming stripped 5 bases from V and 4 bases from J, with 12 bases between. Germline CDR1 reads GTSNPN; CDR2 reads SVGIG (reference sequence). The CDR3 covers 13 residues.

The V and J genes are TRBV28 and TRBJ1-1; maybe TRBD1 (5 bases). V shed 11 bases and J shed 1 base, with 14 bases lying between them. Germline CDR1 MDHEN, CDR2 SYDVKM. This CDR3 contains 13 residues. The CDR3 here is CAGQGQRNTEAFF. CDR3 coding DNA: TGTGCCGGTCAGGGTCAGAGGAACACTGAAGCTTTCTTT. The variable domain in full, completed from reference TRBV28 and TRBJ1-1, reads DVKVTQSSRYLVKRTGEKVFLECVQDMDHENMFWYRQDPGLGLRLIYFSYDVKMKEKGDIPEGYSVSREKKERFSLILESASTNQTSMYLCAGQGQRNTEAFFGQGTRLTVV.

This clone was seen just once. V gene TRBV10-3 combines with J gene TRBJ1-2, with D possibly being TRBD1 (5 bases). In germline, CDR1 is ENHRY, CDR2 SYGVKD. CDR3 size: 15 residues. Trimming took off 3 bases at V and 8 bases at J, with 19 bases between the two ends. DNA for the CDR3: TGTGCCATCAGTGAACTACTTGACAGTACGGGCGGCTACACCTTC. This encodes CAISELLDSTGGYTF.

This chain connects TRBV28 to TRBJ2-5, with D possibly matching TRBD1 (6 bases). Germline V CDR1 and CDR2: MDHEN, SYDVKM. V was cut by 5 bases and J by 3 bases, with 10 bases left in between. This CDR3 has 13 amino acids. CDR3 sequence (DNA): TGTGCCAGCAGTCCGGACAGAGAAGAGACCCAGTACTTC. It yields the protein CASSPDREETQYF.

The chain combines TRBV5-1 with TRBJ1-2, with 9 positions matching TRBD1. Germline V gene sequence: CDR1 SGHRS, CDR2 YFSETQ. The CDR3 totals 15 residues. V shed 3 bases and J 1 base; nucleotides not matched to a gene: 4. The CDR3 loop reads CASSSGTGINYGYTF. The CDR3, as DNA: TGCGCCAGCAGCTCCGGGACAGGGATTAACTATGGCTACACCTTC.

The V and J genes are TRBV18 and TRBJ2-1; TRBD2 agrees at 8 bases. Germline V CDR1 and CDR2: KGHSH, LQKENI. This CDR3 region has 16 residues. V gave up 0 bases and J gave up 5 bases; unmatched junction bases: 6. The DNA of the CDR3 is TGTGCCAGCTCACCACCGGCTGCGGGGGGTGACAATGAGCAGTTCTTC. Translated: CASSPPAAGGDNEQFF. The full variable domain, its missing parts supplied by reference TRBV18 and TRBJ2-1, is NAGVMQNPRHLVRRRGQEARLRCSPMKGHSHVYWYRQLPEEGLKFMVYLQKENIIDESGMPKERFSAEFPKEGPSILRIQQVVRGDSAAYFCASSPPAAGGDNEQFFGPGTRLTVL.

The CDR3 protein is CAWSPAGETQYF. The CDR3 region has the DNA TGTGCCTGGAGTCCGGCGGGAGAGACCCAGTACTTC. This chain uses TRBV30 with TRBJ2-5; possible D gene TRBD2, 5 bases. The V gene's germline CDR1 is GTSNPN and CDR2 SVGIG (reference sequence). CDR3 size: 12 residues. V was cut by 2 bases and J by 4 bases, with 8 bases left in between.

The J gene is TRBJ1-2, the V gene TRBV10-3; D is unresolved. The ends were cut back, 8 bases at V and 3 bases at J, with 10 bases in the middle. Germline CDR1 is ENHRY and CDR2 is SYGVKD. This CDR3 comprises 12 residues. The CDR3, as DNA: TGTGCCATCCGAGAGGGAGACTATGGCTACACCTTC. Translated: CAIREGDYGYTF.

CDR3 loop: CASSLTGGGETQYF. DNA of the CDR3: TGCGCCAGCAGCTTAACAGGGGGCGGGGAGACCCAGTACTTC. The chain combines TRBV5-1 with TRBJ2-5, with 9 nucleotides matching TRBD1. Germline values: CDR1 SGHRS, CDR2 YFSETQ. J was trimmed by 5 bases and V by 2 bases; bases with no gene match: 4. CDR3 size: 14 residues.

The rearrangement links TRBV5-1 to TRBJ2-5; the D gene is possibly TRBD1 (6 bases). This CDR3 has 15 amino acids. V was clipped by 1 base and J by 2 bases, with 12 bases between them. The germline gives CDR1 SGHRS, CDR2 YFSETQ. The CDR3 reads CASSLMGAPQETQYF. Here the CDR3 DNA reads TGCGCCAGCAGCTTGATGGGGGCCCCTCAAGAGACCCAGTACTTC. The whole variable domain, filled in from reference TRBV5-1 and TRBJ2-5, reads KAGVTQTPRYLIKTRGQQVTLSCSPISGHRSVSWYQQTPGQGLQFLFEYFSETQRNKGNFPGRFSGRQFSNSRSEMNVSTLELGDSALYLCASSLMGAPQETQYFGPGTRLLVL.

V usage is TRBV27 and J usage is TRBJ1-6, with 8 bases matching TRBD1. This CDR3 comprises 14 residues. Trimming cost V 6 bases and J 9 bases; bases outside gene matches: 7. From germline, CDR1 is MNHEY and CDR2 SMNVEV (reference sequence). The CDR3 sequence: CASRPQGAGSPLHF. The CDR3 coding sequence is TGTGCCAGCAGACCCCAGGGGGCAGGTTCACCCCTCCACTTT.

J is TRBJ2-3 and V is TRBV9, with D possibly being TRBD2 (6 bases). V lost 2 bases, J lost 3 bases, and 13 bases lay in between. The CDR3 contains 15 residues. CDR1 is SGDLS, CDR2 YYNGEE, per germline. The CDR3: CASSVSRLGTDTQYF. In nucleotides, the CDR3 is TGTGCCAGCAGCGTCTCCCGACTAGGGACAGATACGCAGTATTTT.

This rearrangement joins TRBV18 to TRBJ1-5; 9 nucleotides match TRBD1. This CDR3 contains 14 residues. Germline loops: CDR1 KGHSH, CDR2 LQKENI. J gave up 3 bases and V 6 bases, and 3 bases lay outside the gene matches. Here the CDR3 DNA reads TGTGCCAGCTCGGGACAGGGAGACAATCAGCCCCAGCATTTT. Encoded protein: CASSGQGDNQPQHF.

The chain links TRBV19 to TRBJ1-3; D not certain. Trimming removed 3 bases from V and 4 bases from J, with 16 bases in between. This CDR3 spans 16 amino acids. Germline V gene data show CDR1 as LNHDA and CDR2 as SQIVND (reference sequence). The CDR3 spells CASSIVSTGRGNTIYF. In DNA, the CDR3 is TGTGCCAGTAGTATCGTCTCGACCGGCAGGGGAAACACCATATATTTT. The whole variable domain, remainder taken from reference TRBV19 and TRBJ1-3, is DGGITQSPKYLFRKEGQNVTLSCEQNLNHDAMYWYRQDPGQGLRLIYYSQIVNDFQKGDIAEGYSVSREKKESFPLTVTSAQKNPTAFYLCASSIVSTGRGNTIYFGEGSWLTVV.